The 5 T cell receptor beta chains below were found in one sample sequenced in a study of lymphopenia after photon versus proton radiotherapy (dated by TCRdb to the late 2010s). The method behind the library was the immunoSEQ multiplex PCR assay. Imported from immuneACCESS, the table was reduced by TCRdb to in-frame sequences with V and J called. These copies leave out some clones; in studies compared against another copy, an unresolved V gene accounts for under half, and the cause of the remainder is not known. The sample table shows about 26,000 clones, and around 90% are seen once. Less than 0.9% of the sample is held by the ten biggest clonotypes. The sample consisted of peripheral blood, taken from a patient treated with photon-based radiotherapy. The receptors here all came from a woman between 50 and 59 years old with cholangiocarcinoma.

The V and J genes are TRBV4-3 and TRBJ1-4; D uncertain. The length of the CDR3 is 16 residues. V lost 1 base, J lost 4 bases, and 13 bases lay in between. Germline V gives CDR1 LGHNA, CDR2 YSLEER. The CDR3 region has the DNA TGCGCCAGCAGCCAAGCGACCCCCCGAGGTAATGAAAAACTGTTTTTT. Translation: CASSQATPRGNEKLFF.

This clone was seen only once. The CDR3 DNA is TGTGCCAGCAGGAGGACGGAGAGCTCTGGAAACACCATATATTTT. It encodes CASRRTESSGNTIYF. The J gene is TRBJ1-3, the V gene TRBV2; D remains ambiguous. The V end was cut by 6 bases, the J end by 0 bases, with 12 bases between. The CDR3 loop spans 15 amino acids. Germline loops: CDR1 SNHLY, CDR2 FYNNEI.

On this clone itself: Other nucleotide sequences from this sample produce the same CDR3. CDR3 in amino acids: CASSLRGALGYTF. Written as DNA, the CDR3 is TGTGCCAGCAGCTTGCGGGGGGCACTTGGCTACACCTTC. The genes are TRBV5-6 and TRBJ1-2, with D perhaps matching TRBD1 (6 bases). Germline loops: CDR1 SGHDT, CDR2 YYEEEE. V was trimmed by 1 base and J by 7 bases, leaving 11 bases between them. There are 13 residues in the CDR3.

This rearrangement joins TRBV5-4 to TRBJ1-4; no clear D. Germline CDR1 reads SGHNT; CDR2 reads YYREEE (reference sequence). With 4 bases removed from V and 0 bases from J, the gap between germline ends came to 7 bases. The CDR3 length is 14 residues. CDR3 nucleotides: TGTGCCAGCAGCCCAGCAGCAACTAATGAAAAACTGTTTTTT. This codes for CASSPAATNEKLFF. Using reference TRBV5-4 and TRBJ1-4 for the parts outside the CDR3, the full variable domain is ETGVTQSPTHLIKTRGQQVTLRCSSQSGHNTVSWYQQALGQGPQFIFQYYREEENGRGNFPPRFSGLQFPNYSSELNVNALELDDSALYLCASSPAATNEKLFFGSGTQLSVL.

This sequence joins TRBV19 and TRBJ2-3; no definite D call. Germline V gene lookup returns CDR1 LNHDA and CDR2 SQIVND (reference sequence). Trimming took 6 bases from V and 4 from J, leaving 14 bases between them. The CDR3 contains 14 residues. Written as DNA, the CDR3 is TGTGCCAGTAGGGAGCAGGATTTGTCAGATACGCAGTATTTT. It specifies CASREQDLSDTQYF. The whole variable domain, remainder taken from reference TRBV19 and TRBJ2-3, is DGGITQSPKYLFRKEGQNVTLSCEQNLNHDAMYWYRQDPGQGLRLIYYSQIVNDFQKGDIAEGYSVSREKKESFPLTVTSAQKNPTAFYLCASREQDLSDTQYFGPGTRLTVL.